This T cell receptor beta chain was retrieved from a study of T cells after yellow fever vaccination. Study-level findings and limits: Peaking faster, on day 5 versus 15, the secondary response was nonetheless weaker.

This CDR3 contains 16 residues. Trimming at V came to 5 bases and at J to 5 bases, leaving 9 bases not matched to a gene. Looked up from germline, CDR1 is SGHTA and CDR2 is FQGNSA. Turning to this clonotype: No antigen is known for it.

As TCR cDNA was made by 5'RACE template switching, a universal primer site and UMIs were added. MiXCR, applied by TCRdb to the 5' RACE reads, yields one record per CDR3 protein. This table has 500,000 to 650,000 distinct CDR3 sequences, roughly a sixth appearing once. Material: PBMCs, obtained 5 days after the first yellow fever vaccination. The chain combines TRBV7-2 with TRBJ2-1; 10 bases align to TRBD2. This receptor was identified in a man younger than 35 who received the YFV17D yellow fever vaccine. CDR3 loop: CASSHPSGGADNEQFF. The CDR3 region has the DNA TGTGCCAGCAGCCACCCGAGCGGGGGGGCCGACAATGAGCAGTTCTTC.